These T cell receptor beta chains were read from a single sample in a study of T cell changes during pregnancy in multiple sclerosis. Produced via immunoSEQ multiplex PCR; TCRdb's table is partial and in-frame only. The repertoire holds about 38,000 clones, with 80% to 95% as singletons. This sample comprised CD4+ T cells from peripheral blood mononuclear cells, obtained after pregnancy. These receptors came from a female donor in good health, enrolled as a control in a pregnancy study. The CDR3 runs from the conserved cysteine through the conserved F or W. The D gene is left open where the match is weak. Clone size is shown for a subset of rows, as once, few, many or a class of expanded clone.

J	V	size	D	CDR3	DNA
TRBJ2-2	TRBV27	-	TRBD2	CASSRAAGVNTGELFF	TGTGCCAGCAGTCGCGCGGCGGGGGTGAACACCGGGGAGCTGTTTTTT
TRBJ2-1	TRBV4-2	-	-	CASSPSSGNLYNEQFF	TGTGCCAGCAGCCCCTCGTCGGGGAACCTCTACAATGAGCAGTTCTTC
TRBJ2-1	TRBV2	-	TRBD2	CASSGMAGGGNEQFF	TGTGCCAGCAGTGGTATGGCGGGAGGAGGGAATGAGCAGTTCTTC
TRBJ1-5	TRBV7-6	-	-	CASTPPETRLVGSNQPQHF	TGTGCCAGCACCCCCCCCGAGACAAGACTAGTGGGCAGCAATCAGCCCCAGCATTTT
TRBJ2-3	TRBV30	-	TRBD2	CAWRLAASTDTQYF	TGTGCCTGGAGACTAGCGGCTAGCACAGATACGCAGTATTTT
TRBJ2-5	TRBV29-1	-	-	CSVRPGDTQETQYF	TGCAGCGTTCGGCCAGGGGACACCCAAGAGACCCAGTACTTC
TRBJ2-1	TRBV18	-	-	CASSRVGEQFF	TGTGCCAGCTCACGTGTCGGTGAGCAGTTCTTC
TRBJ1-3	TRBV2	-	TRBD1	CASSADRSSGNTIYF	TGTGCCAGCAGTGCGGACAGGAGCTCTGGAAACACCATATATTTT
TRBJ2-7	TRBV5-6	-	-	CASSLMAGYSYEQYF	TGTGCCAGCAGCTTGATGGCAGGGTATTCCTACGAGCAGTACTTC
TRBJ1-1	TRBV29-1	once	-	CSVLQGMNTEAFF	TGCAGCGTATTACAGGGTATGAACACTGAAGCTTTCTTT
TRBJ2-7	TRBV10-3	once	TRBD1	CAITMGQDSYEQYF	TGTGCCATCACAATGGGACAGGACTCCTACGAGCAGTACTTC
TRBJ1-1	TRBV4-1	-	-	CASSQDWRLMDTEAFF	TGCGCCAGCAGCCAAGATTGGAGGTTGATGGACACTGAAGCTTTCTTT
TRBJ2-1	TRBV5-1	-	-	CASSLGGTGEQFF	TGCGCCAGCAGCTTGGGTGGGACTGGGGAGCAGTTCTTC
TRBJ1-1	TRBV6-1	-	TRBD1	CASSGGQGRSTEAFF	TGTGCCAGCAGTGGTGGACAGGGGAGGAGCACTGAAGCTTTCTTT
TRBJ2-5	TRBV15	-	-	CATSRDQGRETQYF	TGTGCCACCAGCAGAGACCAGGGTCGAGAGACCCAGTACTTC
TRBJ1-3	TRBV29-1	once	-	CSVREAGNTIYF	TGCAGCGTGAGGGAGGCTGGAAACACCATATATTTT
TRBJ2-7	TRBV29-1	-	TRBD1	CSAMGDRVFEQYF	TGCAGCGCCATGGGAGACAGGGTTTTTGAGCAGTACTTC
TRBJ2-1	TRBV29-1	-	TRBD2	CSVDGSRTSGTYNEQFF	TGCAGCGTTGATGGTTCCCGGACTAGCGGGACCTACAATGAGCAGTTCTTC
TRBJ1-2	TRBV9	-	-	CASSPGDTGSSYGYTF	TGTGCCAGCAGCCCAGGGGACACCGGATCCAGCTATGGCTACACCTTC
TRBJ2-5	TRBV5-6	-	TRBD2	CASSLLGSGGDETQYF	TGTGCCAGCAGCTTGTTGGGCAGCGGGGGGGATGAGACCCAGTACTTC
TRBJ1-1	TRBV14	few	-	CASSQDWAGTKAFF	TGTGCCAGCAGCCAAGATTGGGCAGGGACTAAAGCTTTCTTT
TRBJ2-1	TRBV14	-	TRBD2	CASRDGGGANEQFF	TGTGCCAGCAGAGATGGCGGGGGGGCGAATGAGCAGTTCTTC
TRBJ2-3	TRBV27	-	-	CASKAHVQRGGPDTQYF	TGTGCCAGCAAGGCCCATGTCCAACGGGGAGGTCCAGATACGCAGTATTTT
TRBJ1-2	TRBV10-3	-	-	CAISESHGNAGYTF	TGTGCCATCAGTGAGTCACATGGTAACGCTGGCTACACCTTC
TRBJ1-4	TRBV27	-	-	CASSFAGPGEKLFF	TGTGCCAGCAGTTTTGCAGGGCCGGGTGAAAAACTGTTTTTT
TRBJ2-5	TRBV5-1	-	TRBD2	CASSLTGLADEETQYF	TGCGCCAGCAGCTTGACGGGACTAGCGGATGAAGAGACCCAGTACTTC
TRBJ1-2	TRBV5-6	once	-	CASSFRQTSYGYTF	TGTGCCAGCAGCTTTCGGCAGACATCCTATGGCTACACCTTC
TRBJ2-7	TRBV7-2	-	-	CASSFLTLDEQYF	TGTGCCAGCAGCTTTCTCACTCTTGACGAGCAGTACTTC
TRBJ2-5	TRBV29-1	few	-	CSAEVGATRETQYF	TGCAGCGCCGAGGTGGGGGCCACAAGGGAGACCCAGTACTTC
TRBJ1-6	TRBV5-6	-	TRBD1	CASRQGGSNSPLHF	TGTGCCAGCAGACAAGGGGGCTCGAATTCACCCCTCCACTTT
TRBJ1-1	TRBV30	-	TRBD1	CAWSGRQGQGTEAFF	TGTGCCTGGAGTGGAAGACAGGGTCAAGGCACTGAAGCTTTCTTT
TRBJ2-3	TRBV15	-	TRBD2	CATSRAGVGGGRTDTQYF	TGTGCCACCAGCAGGGCCGGGGTTGGCGGGGGGAGGACAGATACGCAGTATTTT
TRBJ1-1	TRBV6-6	once	-	CASSYRGNTEAFF	TGTGCCAGCAGTTACCGAGGGAACACTGAAGCTTTCTTT
TRBJ2-5	TRBV11-3	-	-	CASSLDLSTEETQYF	TGTGCCAGCAGCTTAGATCTCAGCACAGAAGAGACCCAGTACTTC
TRBJ2-7	TRBV6-5	-	TRBD1	CASRPGQGNSYEQYF	TGTGCCAGCAGGCCGGGACAGGGAAATTCCTACGAGCAGTACTTC
TRBJ2-1	TRBV5-4	-	-	CASSQFFSSYNEQFF	TGTGCCAGCTCCCAATTTTTTAGCTCCTACAATGAGCAGTTCTTC
TRBJ2-5	TRBV7-2	-	TRBD2	CASSLASGGAKETQYF	TGTGCCAGCAGCTTAGCTAGCGGGGGGGCCAAAGAGACCCAGTACTTC
TRBJ2-2	TRBV2	-	-	CASMAFKNTGELFF	TGTGCCAGCATGGCCTTTAAGAACACCGGGGAGCTGTTTTTT
TRBJ1-2	TRBV18	-	TRBD1	CASSPSTGANYGYTF	TGTGCCAGCTCACCATCCACAGGGGCGAACTATGGCTACACCTTC
TRBJ1-3	TRBV5-4	-	-	CASSLGTGSSGNTIYF	TGTGCCAGCAGCTTGGGAACAGGAAGCTCTGGAAACACCATATATTTT